The 5 T cell receptor beta chains reported below all come from one sample, sequenced in a study of blood T cells in healthy people across ages. A second PCR of 7 to 11 cycles used a sample-barcoded 5' primer and a J-beta primer mix. One entry per CDR3 protein results from TCRdb running MiXCR on the 5' RACE reads. Altogether 1.5 million to 2 million distinct CDR3 sequences are present, 40% to 55% being singletons, with the ten largest covering more than 2%. The sample taken for sequencing was blood. The receptors derive from a middle-aged woman in good health.

The CDR3 nucleotides read TGTGCCAGTACTACTCTTCGGGGGCCCTCCTACAATGAGCAGTTCTTC. Its translation: CASTTLRGPSYNEQFF. The rearrangement joins TRBV2 to TRBJ2-1; D tentatively fits TRBD1 or TRBD2 (6 bases each). The V end was cut by 9 bases, the J end by 0 bases, with 18 bases between. The CDR3 totals 16 residues. The germline CDR1 and CDR2 sequences are SNHLY and FYNNEI. The full variable domain, completed using reference TRBV2 and TRBJ2-1, is EPEVTQTPSHQVTQMGQEVILRCVPISNHLYFYWYRQILGQKVEFLVSFYNNEISEKSEIFDDQFSVERPDGSNFTLKIRSTKLEDSAMYFCASTTLRGPSYNEQFFGPGTRLTVL.

The rearrangement joins TRBV28 to TRBJ2-1; D may be TRBD1 or TRBD2 (6 bases each). Per the germline V gene, CDR1 is MDHEN and CDR2 is SYDVKM. CDR3 length: 14 amino acids. V was trimmed by 6 bases and J by 6 bases, leaving 15 bases between them. The CDR3: CASRVGGMSNEQFF. The CDR3 DNA sequence: TGTGCCAGCAGAGTAGGGGGGATGAGCAATGAGCAGTTCTTC.

This chain links TRBV27 with TRBJ2-1; 8 nucleotides line up with TRBD1. The CDR3 has 16 residues. V was clipped by 3 bases and J by 7 bases; unmatched bases: 11. Germline V CDR1 and CDR2: MNHEY, SMNVEV (reference sequence). The CDR3 loop reads CASSFQDRVFDNEQFF. The CDR3 DNA reads as TGTGCCAGCAGTTTCCAGGACAGGGTATTTGATAATGAGCAGTTCTTC.

The V and J genes are TRBV7-2 and TRBJ2-5, with a tentative D call TRBD2 (6 bases). The V gene's germline CDR1 is SGHTA and CDR2 FQGNSA. This CDR3 spans 15 amino acids. The V end was cut by 3 bases, the J end by 2 bases, with 13 bases between. The CDR3 loop reads CASSFGAGLQETQYF. The DNA for the CDR3 is TGTGCCAGCAGCTTCGGGGCGGGACTTCAAGAGACCCAGTACTTC.

This chain connects TRBV28 to TRBJ1-5; D possibly corresponds to TRBD1 (6 bases). CDR1 and CDR2 (germline): MDHEN, SYDVKM. Trimming pared 5 bases from V and 3 bases from J, leaving 23 bases between. This CDR3 contains 18 residues. As DNA, the CDR3 is TGTGCCAGCAGTCCCCTCGGGGGGGGCTGGAATGTCAATCAGCCCCAGCATTTT. Residues: CASSPLGGGWNVNQPQHF.